A selection of T cell receptor beta chains follows, all from one sample in a study of T cells in Graves' hyperthyroidism and ophthalmopathy. TCRdb redid the calling of the multiplex PCR reads with MiXCR, one entry per CDR3 protein. Here the sample spans about 840,000 distinct CDR3 sequences, roughly 37% being singletons. What was sequenced was blood. The receptors originated from a man aged 18 to 35 with Graves' hyperthyroidism. The CDR3 runs from the conserved cysteine through the conserved F or W. The order of the fields is V gene, J gene, clone size, D gene, CDR3 DNA, CDR3 protein. The D gene is left open where the match is weak. Size is stated for part of the rows, as once, few or many counts, or as a class when the clone is expanded.

TRBV7-6	TRBJ2-5	NA	NA	TGTGCCAGCAGCTTAGCCGGGACTTCCCGGTCGGACCAGTACTTC	CASSLAGTSRSDQYF
TRBV9	TRBJ1-1	few	NA	TGTGCCAGCAGCGTAGCTGCCACCCTTCGCACTGAAGCTTTCTTT	CASSVAATLRTEAFF
TRBV10-3	TRBJ1-1	many	NA	TGTGCCATCAGTGAGGGCAGGGTAAACACTGAAGCTTTCTTT	CAISEGRVNTEAFF
TRBV7-9	TRBJ2-7	NA	NA	TGTGCCAGCAGCCAAGCCGCCGAGTACGAGCAGTACTTC	CASSQAAEYEQYF
TRBV7-9	TRBJ2-7	many	TRBD2	TGTGCCAGCAGCTTAGAGGGGACTACCGAGCAGTACTTC	CASSLEGTTEQYF
TRBV20-1	TRBJ2-7	few	NA	TGCAGTGCTAGGGAACAGGGTAACGAGCAGTACTTC	CSAREQGNEQYF
TRBV7-9	TRBJ2-7	few	NA	TGTGCCAGCAGCCCCCATCTCGGAACTGACGAGCAGTACTTC	CASSPHLGTDEQYF
TRBV20-1	TRBJ1-1	many	NA	TGCAGTGGGGCAGGGGACTCCGGGAAAGCTTTCTTT	CSGAGDSGKAFF
TRBV19	TRBJ2-2	NA	NA	TGTGCCAGTAGCGACGAAATAGGCGGGGAGCTGTTTTTT	CASSDEIGGELFF
TRBV19	TRBJ2-5	few	NA	TGTGCCAGTAGTATCCAGAGACAAGAGACCCAGTACTTC	CASSIQRQETQYF
TRBV6-6	TRBJ2-7	NA	NA	TGTGCCAGCAGTTACGACAGGCGCGCCTACGAGCAGTACTTC	CASSYDRRAYEQYF